These 3 T cell receptor beta chains share one sample of origin, sequenced in a study of shared clonotypes between healthy human individuals. Method: immunoSEQ multiplex PCR; TCRdb's copy keeps in-frame clones and lacks some. The profile shows more than 850,000 clones, around 78% of them singletons. The sample was memory CD4+ T cells from PBMCs. Subset here: CD45RA-negative fraction. The receptors shown here come from a man aged 18 to 29 in good health. Some clones in this sample may be carry-over from other donors' samples.

The chain links TRBV5-5 to TRBJ2-7; no definite D call. Germline V lookup: CDR1 SGHKS, CDR2 YYEKEE (reference sequence). The CDR3 covers 14 residues. Trimming removed 0 bases at V and 4 bases at J, with 11 bases between. In DNA form, the CDR3 reads TGTGCCAGCAGCTTGGTAGGGTCCCTTTACGAGCAGTACTTC. Translated, it gives CASSLVGSLYEQYF. Looking up the rest from reference TRBV5-5 and TRBJ2-7 gives the full variable domain: DAGVTQSPTHLIKTRGQQVTLRCSPISGHKSVSWYQQVLGQGPQFIFQYYEKEERGRGNFPDRFSARQFPNYSSELNVNALLLGDSALYLCASSLVGSLYEQYFGPGTRLTVT.

V usage is TRBV6-1 and J usage is TRBJ2-4; 7 nucleotides align to TRBD1. The CDR3 is 13 amino acids. Germline CDR1 reads MNHNS; CDR2 reads SASEGT. V dropped 5 bases and J dropped 9; count of bases not matched to a gene: 7. Here the CDR3 reads CASSRDSTSIQYF. CDR3 in DNA: TGTGCCAGCAGTCGGGACAGCACTAGCATTCAGTACTTC.

Comments on this clone: This specimen includes other DNA sequences encoding the same CDR3. V gene TRBV18 combines with J gene TRBJ2-2, with a weak D call TRBD1 (5 bases). Germline V CDR1 and CDR2: KGHSH, LQKENI. The V and J ends lost 3 bases and 5 bases respectively, with 13 bases between them. CDR3 size: 15 residues. The CDR3 sequence is CASSPRQGRTGELFF. In DNA, the CDR3 is TGTGCCAGCTCACCGAGGCAGGGCAGGACCGGGGAGCTGTTTTTT.